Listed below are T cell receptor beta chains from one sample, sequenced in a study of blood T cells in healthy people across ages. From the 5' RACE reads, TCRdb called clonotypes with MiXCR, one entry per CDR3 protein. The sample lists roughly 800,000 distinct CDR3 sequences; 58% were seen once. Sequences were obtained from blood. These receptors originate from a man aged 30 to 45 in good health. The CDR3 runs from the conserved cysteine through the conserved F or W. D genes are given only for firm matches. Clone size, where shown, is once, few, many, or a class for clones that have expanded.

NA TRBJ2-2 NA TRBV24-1 TGTGCCACCAGTGTGGGGGGGGAGCTGTTTTTT CATSVGGELFF
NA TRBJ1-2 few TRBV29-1 TGCAGCGTGGGAGGGCCGTGGAAAGGCTACACCTTC CSVGGPWKGYTF
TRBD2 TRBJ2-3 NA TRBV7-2 TGTGCCAGCAGCTTAGCCCTTCTAGCGGGTCTTTCAGATACGCAGTATTTT CASSLALLAGLSDTQYF
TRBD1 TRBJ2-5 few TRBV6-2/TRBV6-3 TGTGCCAGCAGTCTACTGACAGGGCAAGAGACCCAGTACTTC CASSLLTGQETQYF
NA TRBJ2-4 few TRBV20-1 TGCAGTGCCCAGTGGAGGGCCGGGGCCAAAAACATTCAGTACTTC CSAQWRAGAKNIQYF
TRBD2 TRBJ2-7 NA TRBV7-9 TGTGCCAGCAGCCAGACTAGCGAGATATACGAGCAGTACTTC CASSQTSEIYEQYF
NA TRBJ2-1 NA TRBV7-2 TGTGCCAGCAGCCCCTATTGGAGAACTACAAGGCAGTTCTTC CASSPYWRTTRQFF
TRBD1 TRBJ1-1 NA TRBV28 TGTGCCAGCATAGCAGGGGGCACTGAAGCTTTCTTT CASIAGGTEAFF
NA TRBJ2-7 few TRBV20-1 TGCAGTGCTAACGAGGGTGGCACGGGTTACGAGCAGTACTTC CSANEGGTGYEQYF
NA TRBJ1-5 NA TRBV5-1 TGCGCCAGCAGCTTTGATTCGATCCAGCCCCAGCATTTT CASSFDSIQPQHF
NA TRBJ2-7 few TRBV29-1 TGCAGCGTACGGCCTACTTCCTCCTACGAGCAGTACTTC CSVRPTSSYEQYF
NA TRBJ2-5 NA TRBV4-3 TGCGCCAGCAGCCAAGATATGGGGGGAGAGACCCAGTACTTC CASSQDMGGETQYF
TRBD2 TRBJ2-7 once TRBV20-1 TGCAGTGCCGGGGGACTAGCGGGAGGGTACGAGCAGTACTTC CSAGGLAGGYEQYF
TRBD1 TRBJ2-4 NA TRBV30 TGTGCCTGGACCACGGGACAGGGATCGAGGTTTGGAGAGCAGTACTTC CAWTTGQGSRFGEQYF